This T cell receptor (beta chain) emerged from a study of T cell repertoires in cytomegalovirus infection. Study in general: CMV infection and matching HLA type were both indicated by public TCR beta signatures.

Study-wide results and caveats: What dominated the ex vivo response were HLA-C-restricted CMV-specific TCR beta clonotypes. Individuals carrying CMV plus the relevant HLA were identified by cumulative frequency of public TCR beta families.

This CDR3 comprises 14 residues. Looked up from germline, CDR1 is MNHNS and CDR2 is SASEGT. Trimming pared 8 bases from V and 2 bases from J, leaving 16 bases between. MiXCR was run by TCRdb on the reads, yielding one entry per CDR3 protein. The sample lists approximately 180,000 distinct CDR3 sequences; roughly a sixth were seen once. This clonotype has a handful of counts. Its specificity is unknown. This chain connects TRBV6-1 to TRBJ2-7, with D hard to call. The receptor was isolated from a human donor in good health (CMV status not recorded). Some clones in this sample may be carry-over from other donors' samples. Sequencing was carried out using CD8+ T cells from PBMCs. The chain's CDR3 is CASRRIEGPYEQYF. CDR3 sequence (DNA): TGTGCCAGCCGGCGAATTGAAGGCCCCTACGAGCAGTACTTC.